This paragraph covers one TCR beta chain sequence. In the source study's methods: Reference gene primers were amplified, and this amplification served to estimate nucleated cell counts. The method was immunoSEQ multiplex PCR; TCRdb's version includes in-frame clones alone and lacks a portion of them. V, J and clone size reflect that table, while D and trimming were determined from the DNA. The sample has 100,000 to 150,000 clones, around four fifths seen once. This sample is part of a study of blood T cell repertoires in COVID-19. About the research overall: Whether acute or convalescent, the COVID-19 samples came from the United States, Italy and Spain. PBMCs, B-cell-depleted T cells, or T cells provided the cDNA or gDNA that made up the material.

This CDR3 is built from 17 residues. The germline CDR1 and CDR2 sequences are MNHNS and SASEGT. J lost 5 bases, V lost 1 base, and 7 bases had no gene match. This sequence originates from a human donor in a cohort sampled during active COVID-19. The chain joins TRBV6-1 to TRBJ2-7; 14 nucleotides align to TRBD2. Sequencing input: peripheral blood. CDR3 residues: CASSEGYPGLAGDEQYF. The CDR3 DNA reads as TGTGCCAGCAGTGAAGGGTACCCGGGACTAGCGGGAGACGAGCAGTACTTC.